This entry describes one TCR beta chain. The sample originates from a study of OX40 agonist ivuxolimab in advanced cancers. Produced via immunoSEQ multiplex PCR; TCRdb's table is partial and in-frame only. Among 20,000 to 30,000 clones listed, 80% to 90% were seen once. Germline V lookup: CDR1 LNHDA, CDR2 SQIVND (reference sequence). The CDR3 is 16 residues long. Trimming took 5 bases from V and 0 from J, leaving 11 bases between them. This chain joins TRBV19 and TRBJ2-6, with a tentative D call TRBD1 (5 bases). The specimen comprised CD4+ or CD8+ T cells sorted from blood, sampled in a trial of the OX40 agonist ivuxolimab. This receptor was obtained from an adult with an advanced solid tumor such as melanoma, head and neck, liver or kidney cancer. This CDR3 reads CASSQTRGSGANVLTF. The CDR3 DNA reads as TGTGCCAGTAGTCAGACAAGGGGCTCTGGGGCCAACGTCCTGACTTTC. The full variable domain, with the rest looked up from reference TRBV19 and TRBJ2-6, is DGGITQSPKYLFRKEGQNVTLSCEQNLNHDAMYWYRQDPGQGLRLIYYSQIVNDFQKGDIAEGYSVSREKKESFPLTVTSAQKNPTAFYLCASSQTRGSGANVLTFGAGSRLTVL.